A single T cell receptor (beta chain) is shown here with its context. Its antigen is still unknown. It has no much larger one-base neighbor in the sample; base qualities were not kept. This entry is derived from a study of cytomegalovirus exposure and HLA in healthy donors (dated by TCRdb to the late 2010s). General notes on the study: An earlier analysis of 587 of the donors reported 276 Gb of sequence data and around 110 million unique TCR beta sequences obtained from about 179 million T cells. A later genetic analysis used genome-wide SNP genotypes for about three fifths of the roughly 700 donors, treating that subset as a discovery cohort. An early release covering 550 to 700 HLA-typed donors comprised approximately 300 gigabases of sequencing data and 65 million to 100 million unique TCR sequences. Among about 400 genotyped donors of the cohort, an average of approximately 200,000 unique TCR beta nucleotide sequences was sequenced per donor, of which about 19% were non-productive. Every repertoire in the discovery cohort had been generated on one and the same sequencing platform. Typing coverage differed by locus: A, B, C, DRB1 and DQB1 were typed in roughly 620-640 donors, DQA1 in 522, DPA1 in around 610, and DPB1 in approximately 450. In addition to the first cohort of 650 to 800 subjects, a separate validation cohort of 120 different subjects was used. In a later analysis, previously published TCR beta repertoires from roughly 710 donors were re-analyzed and high-resolution HLA genotyping was added so that TCR occurrence patterns could be studied. A handful of DR-DQ haplotypes were handled as single units for association and clustering because linkage in the cohort was strong. The study aimed to test whether cataloging public T cell receptors could reveal signatures of past pathogen exposure. Alongside the repertoire data, information on donor age, sex, ethnicity and CMV serostatus was compiled. To predict cytomegalovirus infection status, the study combined high-throughput TCR immunosequencing, statistical association of individual TCRs with disease status, and machine learning. An earlier analysis of 587 of the donors applied high-throughput TCR beta sequencing to assess whether each TCR beta V gene segment acted as functional or pseudogenic. Rather than drawing on any new phenotypic data, the later analysis identified candidate immune exposures from TCR beta sequences and the way those sequences occurred across donors. The T cell repertoires of around 730 subjects were profiled by immunosequencing and related to cytomegalovirus serostatus. Among the roughly 390 genotyped donors, roughly 80% belonged to the genetic ancestry cluster associated with self-reported Caucasian donors. HLA typing included class I and class II loci at four-digit resolution. What the authors observed across the whole study: According to a later genetic analysis, donors in an Asian-associated ancestry cluster had fewer N-insertions in productive TCRs than the roughly 700-donor mean. This cohort had only TCR beta chains sequenced, and the lack of alpha or paired-chain data limited which features could be detected. A later analysis reported that several top co-occurrence clusters appeared linked to parvovirus B19, influenza, CMV and Epstein-Barr virus. Specific HLA alleles were associated with 16,951 TCR beta sequences at a false discovery rate of 0.05 in a later analysis. Fewer than 20 rarely observed V segments, including chromosome 9 orphons, were excluded from the earlier analysis of several hundred of the donors because counts were too low. Strong co-occurrence of HLA alleles, especially DR and DQ, made assigning TCR associations to individual alleles difficult. Roughly uniform sequencing depth across donors was assumed in presence/absence analyses, although this assumption may not hold. Because some donors lacked HLA typing at each locus, the association tests relied only on the typed subset. Most CMV-associated TCR beta chains appeared to be HLA-restricted in a later analysis, and the HLA associations seemed to be driven largely by CMV exposure. In a later genetic analysis, a missense DCLRE1C variant was associated with V-gene and J-gene trimming of TCR beta chains, and the association was replicated in an independent cohort. The classifier was reported to diagnose cytomegalovirus status with high specificity and sensitivity in both the original cohort and the validation cohort. In an earlier analysis of approximately 590 of the donors, most TCR beta V segments were observed in productive rearrangements about 87% or about 30% of the time, broadly matching IMGT annotations. The 87-base-pair reads could not distinguish some IMGT-functional V segments, including TRBV6-2 and TRBV6-3, so those segments were excluded. A later analysis found that TCR association rates varied across HLA loci, with DRB1 alleles showing the most associated TCRs and HLA-C alleles the fewest. A later analysis found that HLA-associated TCR beta chains were more clonally expanded and had lower generation probabilities than equally common non-associated chains. A further reported finding was that TCR beta sequences accurately predicted the HLA-A and HLA-B alleles for most subjects in the first cohort. A few of the identified cytomegalovirus-associated TCR beta chains were confirmed in vitro to be specific for cytomegalovirus antigens. Most TCR sequences were seen in very few donors, while some public TCRs were found in many individuals. Linkage disequilibrium might explain the correlated functional status among segregating V segments, but an unknown experimental factor could not be excluded. A group of highly shared sequence variants was considered likely to be a technical artifact of the sequencing pipeline. A total of fewer than 200 TCR beta chains were listed by the study as associated with cytomegalovirus. The authors suggested that the approach could potentially be generalized to other disease states and immunological phenotypes. CMV serostatus was the only immune exposure information available for the cohort.

Library preparation employed the immunoSEQ multiplex PCR assay. The multiplex PCR relied on a mix of 60 forward primers for TCR Vbeta segments and 13 reverse primers for TCR Jbeta segments. The CDR3 region of rearranged TCR beta genes was amplified from genomic DNA with a multiplex PCR assay. On the Illumina HiSeq System, the amplified TCR beta libraries were sequenced as 87-base-pair reads. As for how the authors treated the data: Across the 600 to 700 repertoires, a later analysis counted roughly 84 million unique TCR beta chains, around 10 million of which were shared by at least two donors. A nearest-neighbor algorithm error-corrected the raw reads and collapsed the reads into unique sequences, merging closely related sequences to remove PCR and sequencing errors. Alignment of CDR3 sequences to IMGT reference sequences was used to assign V, D and J gene segments. For a sequence to be retained, a match of at least six nucleotides was required to both a V gene segment and a J gene segment. Rearrangements were classified as productive when the CDR3 lacked stop codons and remained in frame with V and J, and all other rearrangements were classified as non-productive. CDR3 was defined according to IMGT convention as the region running from the second conserved V-encoded cysteine to the conserved J-encoded phenylalanine. Sequences without an unambiguous match to a single V gene segment were excluded from the earlier analysis of about 600 of the donors. An earlier analysis of several hundred of the donors called V segments functional above 56.7% productive rearrangements and segregating when the between-donor standard deviation exceeded 5%. A statistical classification framework was built to diagnose cytomegalovirus status from the catalog of TCR beta chain sequences. In a later analysis, TCR nucleotide sequences were compared against IMGT/GENE-DB human TR gene sequences so that V and J genes could be assigned. Using the TCRdist pipeline, a later analysis assigned CDR3 sequences along with most-parsimonious VDJ recombination scenarios. In a later analysis, each TCR beta chain was defined by its CDR3 amino acid sequence together with its V-gene family, and reads without a unique V-gene family were excluded. To address suspected cross-contamination and a sequencing artifact, a later analysis removed approximately 590 highly shared, low-generation-probability nucleotide sequences. In a later analysis, a clonal expansion index was calculated for each public chain from normalized within-repertoire ranks of inferred template counts. In a later analysis, generation probabilities were computed using a VDJ recombination model fitted to out-of-frame rearrangements, and the results were checked against IGoR. A later analysis scored TCR-TCR, TCR-HLA and TCR-CMV co-occurrence with hypergeometric tests, applying a repertoire-size bias correction to TCR pairs. A later analysis estimated false discovery rates by permuting HLA or CMV assignments 20 times. In a later analysis, co-occurring TCRs were grouped using DBSCAN, with TCRdist sequence similarity added in when clustering inside HLA-allele-positive subsets. Co-occurrence clustering excluded repertoires with fewer than 30,000 or more than 120,000 public chains, plus five with anomalous nucleotide sharing. The source is immuneACCESS, and TCRdb retained only in-frame sequences with V and J called. Part of the clones is not carried over; for the studies checked, unresolved V genes explain less than half of this, and the remainder is unexplained. That table is the source of V, J and clone size, and D and trimming were worked out from the DNA. The sample table holds 180,000 or so clones, of which over 60% were seen once. Jointly, the top ten make up around 1.6% of the sample.

The cohort was made up of about 610 healthy bone marrow donors. Cohort members were all nominally healthy when sampled, although unrecorded immune exposures were likely present. The donor was CMV seronegative and belonged to the group of 350 to 400 seronegative cohort members. Each donor provided a peripheral blood sample, and peripheral blood mononuclear cells were used for TCR beta sequencing. Genomic DNA extraction from the blood cell samples was performed with the Qiagen DNeasy Blood Extraction Kit. The germline V gene (reference sequence) gives CDR1 as LNHNV and CDR2 as YYDKDF. The trim is 3 bases for V and 2 bases for J, with a gap of 9 bases between the germline ends. Measured from the cysteine to the phenylalanine, the CDR3 is 14 residues long. Only the CDR3 part of the read is kept: 42 bases, read in frame from the first base.

This receptor was identified in a man younger than 35 in good health and CMV-seronegative. Recombination joined TRBV15 with TRBJ2-3; TRBD1 is a weak D gene call, 6 bases matching. The source material was PBMCs. The DNA sequence follows: TGTGCCACCAGCAGCAGGGGAACCACAGATACGCAGTATTTT. This is translated as CATSSRGTTDTQYF.